This TCR beta chain was sequenced for a study of T cell responses to AZD1222 COVID-19 vaccine. Study-wide findings and caveats: Clonal diversity was possibly underestimated, and white British individuals and females predominated among donors. Dominant CD4 TCR responses targeted spike regions 160-218 and 743-854.

The repertoire was sequenced with immunoSEQ multiplex PCR; TCRdb's copy has only in-frame clones and lacks some. Of about 96,000 clones listed, nearly 90% are singletons. The CDR3 covers 18 residues. Germline CDR1 reads LNHDA; CDR2 reads SQIVND (reference sequence). The J segment lost 3 bases and the V segment lost 6 bases, leaving 17 bases of the junction unmatched. A remark on this clone: Its target is unknown.

The sequences come from peripheral blood, collected on day 0 of AZD1222 vaccination. This TCR was sampled from an adult in good health. The chain carries TRBV19 and TRBJ1-2; TRBD1 aligns across 9 bases. The CDR3 DNA reads TGTGCCAGTAGACCGGACAGGGGATTTCGCGAAATGGACTATGGCTACACCTTC. It translates to CASRPDRGFREMDYGYTF. The full variable domain, with the rest looked up from reference TRBV19 and TRBJ1-2, is DGGITQSPKYLFRKEGQNVTLSCEQNLNHDAMYWYRQDPGQGLRLIYYSQIVNDFQKGDIAEGYSVSREKKESFPLTVTSAQKNPTAFYLCASRPDRGFREMDYGYTFGSGTRLTVV.